These 27 T cell receptor beta chains were sequenced from one sample in a study of control samples from healthy donors and cancer patients. Profiling relied on immunoSEQ multiplex PCR, and the TCRdb table lists in-frame clones only, not all of them. The table shows roughly 150,000 clones, with 93% occurring only once. Sequenced: blood. The receptors originated from a man aged 18 to 30 in good health.

V is TRBV15 and J is TRBJ2-2; D not resolved. V lost 1 base and J 0 bases, leaving 9 bases between the germline ends. CDR3 length equals 16 residues. In germline, CDR1 is LNHNV, CDR2 YYDKDF (reference sequence). The CDR3 here is CATSRVEATNTGELFF. Written as DNA, the CDR3 is TGTGCCACCAGCAGAGTCGAGGCGACGAACACCGGGGAGCTGTTTTTT.

This sequence joins TRBV2 and TRBJ1-1, with D unresolved. This CDR3 spans 13 amino acids. Germline lookup yields CDR1 SNHLY and CDR2 FYNNEI. The germline V and J ends were trimmed by 1 base and 10 bases, with 13 bases remaining between them. The CDR3 protein is CASSEDTGWLAFF. CDR3 nucleotides: TGTGCCAGCAGTGAAGATACTGGATGGCTAGCTTTCTTT.

The chain is built from TRBV30 and TRBJ1-5, with no clear D. The length of the CDR3 is 14 residues. Trimming left V 3 bases short and J 0 bases short, with 9 bases between. In germline, CDR1 is GTSNPN, CDR2 SVGIG (reference sequence). As DNA, the CDR3 is TGTGCCTGGAGGTTCCCGAGTAGCAATCAGCCCCAGCATTTT. Its protein is CAWRFPSSNQPQHF.

This clone was observed a single time. The rearrangement joins TRBV3-1 (or the pseudogene TRBV3-2) to TRBJ2-5; 7 bases are a match to TRBD1. V lost 4 bases to trimming and J lost 2 bases; unmatched junction nucleotides: 10. The CDR3 contains 16 residues. CDR1 LGHDT and CDR2 YNNKEL come from the germline V gene (reference sequence). Here the CDR3 DNA reads TGTGCCAGCAGCCCGCACAGGGGCCTACAACAAGAGACCCAGTACTTC. Translating it yields CASSPHRGLQQETQYF.

This clone was counted at least ten times. V and J are TRBV6-5 and TRBJ1-4; possibly TRBD1 for D (5 bases). The V gene lost 8 bases and the J gene lost 2 bases, with 12 bases spanning the gap. This CDR3 is built from 14 residues. The V gene's germline CDR1 is MNHEY and CDR2 SVGAGI. This CDR3 is CASRGYPTNEKLFF. In DNA, the CDR3 is TGTGCCAGCCGGGGGTATCCGACTAATGAAAAACTGTTTTTT.

The chain recombines TRBV29-1 with TRBJ2-3; the match to TRBD2 covers 11 bases. CDR1 is SQVTM, CDR2 ANQGSEA, per germline. CDR3 length: 15 residues. V was pared by 2 bases and J by 8 bases, with 9 bases of the junction left unmatched. In DNA form, the CDR3 reads TGCAGCGTTGAATTGGGTAGCGGGAGGGCCGGTACGCAGTATTTT. As protein: CSVELGSGRAGTQYF.

The chain uses TRBV6-5 and TRBJ2-7; 11 bases match TRBD1. Germline CDR1 is MNHEY and CDR2 is SVGAGI. This CDR3 is 15 amino acids long. Trimming removed 6 bases from V and 6 bases from J; junction bases left unmatched: 10. Written as DNA, the CDR3 is TGTGCCAGCAGGGATCCCGGGACAGGGGGTTCCGAGCAGTACTTC. It specifies CASRDPGTGGSEQYF.

This chain connects TRBV5-8 to TRBJ2-7; 8 bases fit TRBD1. The CDR3 is 15 amino acids. Trimming removed 2 bases from V and 4 bases from J; junction bases left unmatched: 8. Per the germline V gene, CDR1 is SGHTS and CDR2 is YDEGEE. In DNA, the CDR3 is TGTGCCAGCAGCTTATACCCAGGGGGCTCGTACGAGCAGTACTTC. Protein sequence: CASSLYPGGSYEQYF.

The chain couples TRBV11-3 to TRBJ2-7; possibly TRBD1 or TRBD2 for D (5 bases each). The CDR3 sequence is 15 residues long. The germline V gene has CDR1 SGHNT and CDR2 YENEEA. Trimming left V 0 bases short and J 6 bases short, with 15 bases between. CDR3 region: CASSLDPARGGEQYF. DNA of the CDR3: TGTGCCAGCAGCTTAGACCCCGCGAGGGGCGGCGAGCAGTACTTC. Supplemented by reference TRBV11-3 and TRBJ2-7, the full variable domain reads EAGVVQSPRYKIIEKKQPVAFWCNPISGHNTLYWYLQNLGQGPELLIRYENEEAVDDSQLPKDRFSAERLKGVDSTLKIQPAELGDSAVYLCASSLDPARGGEQYFGPGTRLTVT.

This chain links TRBV6-5 with TRBJ2-7; TRBD1 aligns across 9 bases. The V gene end was trimmed by 0 bases and the J gene end by 4 bases; junction bases not matched to a gene: 4. Germline values: CDR1 MNHEY, CDR2 SVGAGI. This CDR3 comprises 15 residues. As DNA, the CDR3 is TGTGCCAGCAGTTACTCGGACAGGGGTTGGTACGAGCAGTACTTC. Translating it yields CASSYSDRGWYEQYF.

This clone was seen once. The chain employs TRBV4-1 and TRBJ1-5; D is unclear. This CDR3 has 18 amino acids. CDR1 and CDR2 from the germline V gene are MGHRA and YSYEKL. Between the trimmed V and J ends, which lost 2 bases and 6 bases, there was a span of 23 bases. This CDR3 is CASSQPIAGRVFGQPQHF. The CDR3, as DNA: TGCGCCAGCAGCCAACCCATTGCGGGGAGGGTATTCGGTCAGCCCCAGCATTTT.

The J gene is TRBJ1-4, the V gene TRBV14, with TRBD1 matching 9 bases. The V and J ends lost 1 base and 10 bases, in that order; junction bases with no gene match: 16. Germline CDR1 SGHDN, CDR2 FVKESK. The CDR3 is 18 residues long. This CDR3 is CASSQARDRDVLILKLFF. DNA of the CDR3: TGTGCCAGCAGCCAAGCCCGGGACAGGGACGTTTTGATATTAAAACTGTTTTTT.

This chain uses TRBV27 with TRBJ1-5; D gene ambiguous. The germline V gene has CDR1 MNHEY and CDR2 SMNVEV (reference sequence). CDR3 length: 13 residues. Trimming cost V 2 bases and J 9 bases, with 11 bases left between them. CDR3 in amino acids: CASSLAAGSPQHF. The CDR3 DNA reads TGTGCCAGCAGTTTAGCGGCCGGATCGCCCCAGCATTTT.

V gene TRBV9 combines with J gene TRBJ2-2; 7 bases fit TRBD2. Germline V lookup: CDR1 SGDLS, CDR2 YYNGEE. The CDR3 is 15 residues long. V lost 4 bases and J lost 7; bases outside the gene matches: 10. This CDR3 reads CASSPRERAGGELFF. CDR3 DNA: TGTGCCAGCAGCCCGCGGGAGAGGGCCGGCGGGGAGCTGTTTTTT.

The chain couples TRBV5-4 to TRBJ1-4, with TRBD1 identical over 9 bases. The germline V gene encodes CDR1 SGHNT and CDR2 YYREEE (reference sequence). This CDR3 region has 16 residues. V lost 3 bases to trimming and J lost 7 bases; unmatched junction nucleotides: 10. CDR3: CASSSYTTGGAEKLFF. The CDR3 DNA reads TGTGCCAGCAGCTCGTATACGACAGGGGGAGCTGAAAAACTGTTTTTT.

As for this clone: The junction does not match germline at one end; this may be a read error. The chain combines TRBV6-1 with TRBJ2-7; 7 nucleotides line up with TRBD1. CDR1 and CDR2 from the germline V gene are MNHNS and SASEGT. The CDR3 has 14 residues. The CDR3: CASTEGTGVHEQYF. CDR3 sequence (DNA): TGTGCCAGCACTGAAGGAACAGGGGTCCACGAGCAGTACTTC.

This chain uses TRBV13 with TRBJ1-3; D remains unclear. The germline V and J ends were trimmed by 5 bases and 3 bases, with 11 bases remaining between them. CDR1 and CDR2 from the germline V gene are PRHDT and FYEKMQ (reference sequence). The CDR3 contains 14 residues. CDR3 nucleotides: TGTGCCAGCAGCCCCCCTTCCTTTGGAAACACCATATATTTT. Its translation: CASSPPSFGNTIYF.

The chain combines TRBV25-1 with TRBJ2-7; D is tentatively TRBD1 or TRBD2 (5 bases each). Looked up from germline, CDR1 is MGHDK and CDR2 is SYGVNS. Trimming took off 4 bases at V and 1 base at J, with 14 bases between the two ends. The CDR3 is made up of 15 amino acids. The CDR3 sequence is CASSGRDVASYEQYF. As DNA, the CDR3 is TGTGCCAGCAGTGGACGGGACGTCGCATCCTACGAGCAGTACTTC.

The chain is built from TRBV2 and TRBJ1-2; tentatively, D is TRBD1 (5 bases). V was trimmed by 4 bases and J by 8 bases, leaving 11 bases between them. Germline V gene data show CDR1 as SNHLY and CDR2 as FYNNEI. The CDR3 has 12 amino acids. CDR3 protein: CASSAETVGYTF. DNA of the CDR3: TGTGCCAGCAGTGCGGAGACAGTGGGCTACACCTTC.

The V call is TRBV14, the J call TRBJ2-2, with D perhaps matching TRBD2 (5 bases). Germline V gene lookup returns CDR1 SGHDN and CDR2 FVKESK. This CDR3 is built from 14 residues. With 0 bases removed from V and 6 bases from J, the gap between germline ends came to 8 bases. The CDR3 DNA reads TGTGCCAGCAGCCAAGAGGAGGCTTCCGGGGAGCTGTTTTTT. Its translation: CASSQEEASGELFF.

J is TRBJ2-1 and V is TRBV4-1; 7 positions agree with TRBD1. From germline, CDR1 is MGHRA and CDR2 YSYEKL. This CDR3 is built from 15 residues. V gave up 2 bases and J gave up 7 bases; unmatched junction bases: 8. The CDR3 region has the DNA TGCGCCAGCAGCCAACCGGACAGGTTAGGGAATGAGCAGTTCTTC. It codes for CASSQPDRLGNEQFF.

This chain connects TRBV4-1 to TRBJ1-6; D is ambiguous. From germline, CDR1 is MGHRA and CDR2 YSYEKL. Trimming shortened V by 3 bases and J by 10 bases, and 16 bases separated the two germline ends. The CDR3 totals 15 residues. In DNA form, the CDR3 reads TGCGCCAGCAGCCACTCCGGCGGGGAAGGCTCACCCCTCCACTTT. This codes for CASSHSGGEGSPLHF.

This chain connects TRBV28 to TRBJ2-2; D not certain. In germline, CDR1 is MDHEN, CDR2 SYDVKM. V lost 3 bases and J 4 bases, leaving 9 bases between the germline ends. The CDR3 loop spans 14 amino acids. The CDR3 coding sequence is TGTGCCAGCAGTTTGCCTCGCCTCACCGGGGAGCTGTTTTTT. It encodes CASSLPRLTGELFF.

The gene calls are TRBV6-6 and TRBJ1-1; D possibly corresponds to TRBD1 (6 bases). CDR3 length: 15 residues. The germline V gene has CDR1 MNHNY and CDR2 SVGAGI (reference sequence). V shed 8 bases and J shed 0 bases, with 16 bases lying between them. Written as DNA, the CDR3 is TGTGCCAGCGGCTTCCGAAGGGGGGTGAACACTGAAGCTTTCTTT. Amino acid sequence: CASGFRRGVNTEAFF.

The chain employs TRBV27 and TRBJ1-2, with D hard to call. The V end lost 5 bases, the J end lost 9 bases, and 13 bases lay between the germline ends. From germline, CDR1 is MNHEY and CDR2 SMNVEV (reference sequence). The CDR3 has 12 amino acids. CDR3 in DNA: TGTGCCAGCAGTGCCCAAGTCGGGCGCTACACCTTC. Translated: CASSAQVGRYTF.

The V gene is TRBV6-5, the J gene TRBJ1-2; D may be TRBD1 (6 bases). The germline V gene has CDR1 MNHEY and CDR2 SVGAGI. CDR3 length equals 12 residues. Trimming removed 4 bases from V and 11 bases from J, with 14 bases in between. As DNA, the CDR3 is TGTGCCAGCAGTTCCGGGACAAATGAATACACCTTC. Translating gives CASSSGTNEYTF.

This chain joins TRBV6-6 and TRBJ2-6, with D uncertain. The CDR3 covers 11 residues. With 8 bases removed from V and 3 bases from J, the gap between germline ends came to 2 bases. Looked up from germline, CDR1 is MNHNY and CDR2 is SVGAGI (reference sequence). This CDR3 reads CASVGANVLTF. The CDR3 DNA follows: TGTGCCAGCGTTGGGGCCAACGTCCTGACTTTC.